These 25 T cell receptor beta chains were all obtained from the same sample, sequenced in a study of shared clonotypes between healthy human individuals. Sequencing used immunoSEQ multiplex PCR; TCRdb keeps in-frame clones, though not all of them. This table holds 1,400,000 or so clones, approximately 98.5% found once. Specimen: naive CD4+ T cells sorted from blood. The sample's subset: CD45RA+ positively selected. The origin of the receptors is a man between 25 and 39 years old in good health.

The rearrangement joins TRBV27 to TRBJ2-1, with D perhaps matching TRBD2 (6 bases). The CDR3 sequence is 16 residues long. V gave up 5 bases and J gave up 0 bases, with 14 bases separating them. Germline values: CDR1 MNHEY, CDR2 SMNVEV (reference sequence). CDR3 loop: CASSPASDGSYNEQFF. The DNA for the CDR3 is TGTGCCAGCAGTCCCGCTAGCGATGGCTCCTACAATGAGCAGTTCTTC.

The chain links TRBV28 to TRBJ2-1; 7 bases are shared with TRBD1. The V and J ends lost 2 bases and 4 bases, in that order; junction bases with no gene match: 14. This CDR3 region has 18 residues. Germline CDR1 is MDHEN and CDR2 is SYDVKM. The CDR3 is CASSLGKDGTVSYNEQFF. Here the CDR3 DNA reads TGTGCCAGCAGTTTAGGGAAAGACGGGACAGTATCTTACAATGAGCAGTTCTTC.

V usage is TRBV7-3 and J usage is TRBJ2-7; 8 nucleotides agree with TRBD2. J was trimmed by 4 bases and V by 4 bases; bases with no gene match: 3. Germline V gene sequence: CDR1 SGHTA, CDR2 FQGTGA. The CDR3 covers 13 residues. CDR3 loop: CASSSSGGYEQYF. The CDR3 DNA sequence: TGTGCCAGCAGCTCATCGGGAGGGTACGAGCAGTACTTC. The complete variable domain, with remaining parts taken from reference TRBV7-3 and TRBJ2-7, reads GAGVSQTPSNKVTEKGKYVELRCDPISGHTALYWYRQSLGQGPEFLIYFQGTGAADDSGLPNDRFFAVRPEGSVSTLKIQRTERGDSAVYLCASSSSGGYEQYFGPGTRLTVT.

The J gene is TRBJ2-1, the V gene TRBV7-2; tentative D call: TRBD1 (6 bases). Trimming left V 4 bases short and J 4 bases short, with 14 bases between. Germline CDR1 reads SGHTA; CDR2 reads FQGNSA. This CDR3 is 15 amino acids long. Written as DNA, the CDR3 is TGTGCCAGCAGCTCTCGGCAGGGGTGGTACAATGAGCAGTTCTTC. Protein: CASSSRQGWYNEQFF.

V usage is TRBV19 and J usage is TRBJ1-5; no reliable D call. The V end was cut by 0 bases, the J end by 2 bases, with 11 bases between. Germline CDR1 reads LNHDA; CDR2 reads SQIVND (reference sequence). The CDR3 is 16 amino acids. The CDR3 is CASSIDRGVGNQPQHF. The CDR3 DNA sequence: TGTGCCAGTAGTATAGATCGGGGTGTGGGCAATCAGCCCCAGCATTTT.

On this clone itself: The same CDR3 is also encoded by other DNA sequences in this sample. The rearrangement links TRBV7-2 to TRBJ2-3; D not certain. CDR1 and CDR2 from the germline V gene are SGHTA and FQGNSA. Trimming cost V 1 base and J 3 bases, with 5 bases left between them. CDR3 length: 13 residues. The CDR3 DNA reads TGTGCCAGCAGCTTAGTTGGAACAGATACGCAGTATTTT. Protein sequence: CASSLVGTDTQYF.

This chain links TRBV5-4 with TRBJ2-1, with D possibly matching TRBD2 (6 bases). The CDR3 is made up of 14 amino acids. V lost 7 bases, J lost 1 base, and 12 bases lay in between. Per the germline V gene, CDR1 is SGHNT and CDR2 is YYREEE (reference sequence). CDR3 protein: CASQGGASYNEQFF. CDR3 nucleotide sequence: TGTGCCAGCCAGGGCGGGGCGTCCTACAATGAGCAGTTCTTC.

The CDR3 sequence: CASSVGHEYEQYF. The CDR3 DNA reads TGCGCCAGCAGTGTAGGACACGAGTACGAGCAGTACTTC. This sequence joins TRBV10-2 and TRBJ2-7; maybe TRBD1 (5 bases). CDR1 is WSHSY, CDR2 SAAADI, per germline. The CDR3 runs 13 residues. V dropped 4 bases and J dropped 4 bases, with 11 bases sitting between them.

In its sample, this clone was seen once. This sequence joins TRBV11-2 and TRBJ2-3, with TRBD2 matching over 11 bases. The CDR3 extends over 15 amino acids. V trimming: 3 bases; J trimming: 8 bases; junction bases outside the gene matches: 7. From germline, CDR1 is SGHAT and CDR2 FQNNGV. CDR3 bases: TGTGCCAGCAGCTTCGGACTAGCGGGCGCCGGTACGCAGTATTTT. Its protein product is CASSFGLAGAGTQYF. Full variable domain (missing parts from reference TRBV11-2 and TRBJ2-3): EAGVAQSPRYKIIEKRQSVAFWCNPISGHATLYWYQQILGQGPKLLIQFQNNGVVDDSQLPKDRFSAERLKGVDSTLKIQPAKLEDSAVYLCASSFGLAGAGTQYFGPGTRLTVL.

The chain carries TRBV5-1 and TRBJ1-1; TRBD1 agrees at 7 bases. Germline CDR1 reads SGHRS; CDR2 reads YFSETQ. After removal of 3 bases from V and 0 bases from J, the junction contained 11 bases not matched to a gene. The CDR3 spans 17 residues. CDR3 DNA sequence: TGCGCCAGCAGCTCACAACAGGGGCGCCCGATGAACACTGAAGCTTTCTTT. Protein: CASSSQQGRPMNTEAFF.

This chain links TRBV5-1 with TRBJ2-3; D is uncertain. Germline CDR1 SGHRS, CDR2 YFSETQ. The CDR3 is made up of 18 amino acids. Trimming removed 0 bases from V and 0 bases from J, with 17 bases in between. Here the CDR3 DNA reads TGCGCCAGCAGCTTGGGCGTTACATGGCAGACTAGCACAGATACGCAGTATTTT. It specifies CASSLGVTWQTSTDTQYF. Full variable domain (remainder filled in from reference TRBV5-1 and TRBJ2-3): KAGVTQTPRYLIKTRGQQVTLSCSPISGHRSVSWYQQTPGQGLQFLFEYFSETQRNKGNFPGRFSGRQFSNSRSEMNVSTLELGDSALYLCASSLGVTWQTSTDTQYFGPGTRLTVL.

As DNA, the CDR3 is TGTGCCAGCAGACAGGGGGCTACCTACGAGCAGTACTTC. It is translated as CASRQGATYEQYF. The V gene is TRBV5-4, the J gene TRBJ2-7, with 9 bases aligning to TRBD1. This CDR3 region has 13 residues. V gave up 5 bases and J gave up 2 bases; unmatched junction bases: 2. CDR1 is SGHNT, CDR2 YYREEE, per germline (reference sequence).

The rearrangement joins TRBV5-1 to TRBJ1-3; 8 bases align to TRBD1. Germline V gene sequence: CDR1 SGHRS, CDR2 YFSETQ. Unmatched junction bases numbered 7, after V lost 7 bases and J lost 4 bases. The CDR3 consists of 14 residues. The CDR3 bases are TGCGCCAGCGCACAGGGGGGCCACGGAAACACCATATATTTT. This sequence encodes CASAQGGHGNTIYF.

The rearrangement links TRBV6-5 to TRBJ2-5; a possible D gene is TRBD2 (6 bases). Trimming removed 6 bases at V and 4 bases at J, with 12 bases between. Per the germline V gene, CDR1 is MNHEY and CDR2 is SVGAGI. This CDR3 comprises 13 residues. The DNA for the CDR3 is TGTGCCAGCAGCCCGGGACTTAGAGAGACCCAGTACTTC. Protein sequence: CASSPGLRETQYF.

As concerns this clone: The same CDR3 can be traced to other DNA sequences in this sample. The rearrangement uses TRBV28 and TRBJ2-1; 11 nucleotides match TRBD1. Trimming at V came to 2 bases and at J to 8 bases, leaving 5 bases not matched to a gene. The CDR3 runs to 15 residues. The germline gives CDR1 MDHEN, CDR2 SYDVKM. The CDR3 region is CASSLRDRGRDEQFF. The CDR3 region has the DNA TGTGCCAGCAGTTTAAGGGACAGGGGGAGGGATGAGCAGTTCTTC.

The chain recombines TRBV7-2 with TRBJ2-1; no firm D call. Germline values: CDR1 SGHTA, CDR2 FQGNSA. With 2 bases removed from V and 10 bases from J, the gap between germline ends came to 12 bases. The CDR3 has 13 residues. As DNA, the CDR3 is TGTGCCAGCAGCTTAAGGCGAGGAGTCGAGCAGTTCTTC. It translates to CASSLRRGVEQFF.

This clone was observed a single time. The chain combines TRBV10-2 with TRBJ2-5, with D possibly TRBD2 on 5 matching bases. The germline gives CDR1 WSHSY, CDR2 SAAADI. The CDR3 totals 13 residues. The ends were cut back, 1 base at V and 10 bases at J, with 13 bases in the middle. DNA for the CDR3: TGCGCCAGCAGTGAGTTGGGAGAGCGGATCCAGTACTTC. Protein: CASSELGERIQYF.

About this clone: Other DNA sequences in this specimen translate into the identical CDR3. This chain links TRBV18 with TRBJ1-1; TRBD1 matches at 7 bases. The junction had 4 bases not matched to a gene; V was cut back by 6 bases and J by 0 bases. Germline CDR1 reads KGHSH; CDR2 reads LQKENI. CDR3 length: 14 residues. CDR3 in DNA: TGTGCCAGCTCGGGACAGAGTTTGAACACTGAAGCTTTCTTT. It yields the protein CASSGQSLNTEAFF.

The chain combines TRBV6-5 with TRBJ1-1; 7 bases align to TRBD1. Germline lookup yields CDR1 MNHEY and CDR2 SVGAGI. The CDR3 extends over 15 amino acids. Unmatched junction bases numbered 10, after V lost 8 bases and J lost 1 base. The CDR3, as DNA: TGTGCCAGCGGACAGGTGGGGTCTGGGAACACTGAAGCTTTCTTT. This encodes CASGQVGSGNTEAFF.

This chain joins TRBV28 and TRBJ2-5, with TRBD2 matching over 9 bases. Per the germline V gene, CDR1 is MDHEN and CDR2 is SYDVKM. The CDR3 is made up of 14 amino acids. With 3 bases clipped from V and 10 bases from J, the junction kept 9 bases outside the gene matches. CDR3 nucleotides: TGTGCCAGCAGTTTTGGTCTAGCGGGACAAGTCCAGTACTTC. It codes for CASSFGLAGQVQYF.

The chain recombines TRBV7-8 with TRBJ2-3, with 9 bases matching TRBD1. Germline V lookup: CDR1 SGHVS, CDR2 FQNEAQ. Unmatched junction bases numbered 6, after V lost 2 bases and J lost 0 bases. This CDR3 region has 17 residues. The CDR3 coding sequence is TGTGCCAGCAGCTTACGGGGAGACAGGGGGAGCACAGATACGCAGTATTTT. Residues: CASSLRGDRGSTDTQYF. The complete variable domain, with remaining parts taken from reference TRBV7-8 and TRBJ2-3, reads GAGVSQSPRYKVAKRGQDVALRCDPISGHVSLFWYQQALGQGPEFLTYFQNEAQLDKSGLPSDRFFAERPEGSVSTLKIQRTQQEDSAVYLCASSLRGDRGSTDTQYFGPGTRLTVL.

The chain links TRBV7-2 to TRBJ2-1; D is unresolved. The CDR3 covers 15 residues. Germline CDR1 SGHTA, CDR2 FQGNSA. Trimming pared 1 base from V and 0 bases from J, leaving 7 bases between. CDR3 in amino acids: CASSLEASSYNEQFF. CDR3 sequence (DNA): TGTGCCAGCAGCTTAGAGGCAAGCTCCTACAATGAGCAGTTCTTC.

V and J are TRBV9 and TRBJ2-6; D is undetermined. The CDR3 extends over 19 amino acids. Trimming removed 0 bases from V and 0 bases from J, with 16 bases in between. Germline assignment: CDR1 SGDLS and CDR2 YYNGEE. CDR3: CASSVDPGQASSGANVLTF. DNA of the CDR3: TGTGCCAGCAGCGTAGATCCGGGTCAGGCCAGCTCTGGGGCCAACGTCCTGACTTTC. Supplemented by reference TRBV9 and TRBJ2-6, the full variable domain reads DSGVTQTPKHLITATGQRVTLRCSPRSGDLSVYWYQQSLDQGLQFLIQYYNGEERAKGNILERFSAQQFPDLHSELNLSSLELGDSALYFCASSVDPGQASSGANVLTFGAGSRLTVL.

V gene TRBV6-6 combines with J gene TRBJ1-1; no clear D gene. The germline V gene has CDR1 MNHNY and CDR2 SVGAGI (reference sequence). V gave up 0 bases and J gave up 3 bases, with 11 bases separating them. The CDR3 length is 15 residues. This chain's CDR3 is CASSYSGSKDTEAFF. As DNA, the CDR3 is TGTGCCAGCAGTTACTCGGGTAGTAAGGACACTGAAGCTTTCTTT.

The chain has TRBV4-2 and TRBJ2-1; 12 nucleotides line up with TRBD2. The germline V gene encodes CDR1 LGHNA and CDR2 YNFKEQ. The ends lost 2 bases at V and 8 bases at J; junction bases unmatched: 7. This CDR3 region has 16 residues. This chain's CDR3 is CASSQLAGGAFDEQFF. The CDR3 DNA follows: TGTGCCAGCAGCCAACTAGCGGGAGGGGCTTTTGATGAGCAGTTCTTC.